This T cell receptor beta chain emerged from a study of T cell responses to AZD1222 COVID-19 vaccine. Study-level information: Pooled in the analysis were second doses at about 4 or about 12 weeks. Study-wide findings and caveats: Variant regions that are unmutated are reportedly the target of nearly half of spike-specific TCRs.

V lost 0 bases and J lost 2; bases outside the gene matches: 5. The CDR3 runs to 18 residues. Germline V gives CDR1 SGDLS, CDR2 YYNGEE. In regard to this clone: Its target is not known.

Sequencing was performed with immunoSEQ multiplex PCR; in TCRdb, only in-frame clones are kept and a portion is missing. This sample has some 180,000 clones, with about 90% found just once. The sample in question was peripheral blood, obtained on day 0 of AZD1222 vaccination. V gene TRBV9 combines with J gene TRBJ2-3; TRBD2 matches 14 bases. This clonotype was sampled from an adult in good health. The CDR3 sequence is CASSVEGLAGGYTDTQYF. CDR3 DNA sequence: TGTGCCAGCAGCGTAGAAGGACTAGCGGGGGGCTACACAGATACGCAGTATTTT.